Listed here is a single T cell receptor (beta chain). Its antigen is not identified. Profiling relied on immunoSEQ multiplex PCR, and the TCRdb table lists in-frame clones only, not all of them. In the table there are more than 80,000 clones, approximately 90% of which are singletons. The data are from a study of T cell responses to AZD1222 COVID-19 vaccine. Findings of the study overall: Of the AZD1222 recipients, only 5 or 6 were seropositive at baseline.

This CDR3 contains 15 residues. Germline V gives CDR1 SGHRS, CDR2 YFSETQ. V was pared by 5 bases and J by 4 bases, with 11 bases of the junction left unmatched. The sample here was peripheral blood, taken 28 days after the second AZD1222 dose. This clonotype originated in an adult who received the AZD1222 COVID-19 vaccine. The V gene is TRBV5-1, the J gene TRBJ1-2; 7 bases line up with TRBD1. CDR3 loop: CASRLTGEVRYGYTF. The DNA of the CDR3 is TGCGCCAGCAGATTAACAGGGGAAGTTCGCTATGGCTACACCTTC.